This section outlines one T cell receptor (beta chain) sequence together with its context. The sample is drawn from a study of control samples from healthy donors and cancer patients. The CDR3 consists of 13 residues. V was cut by 10 bases and J by 6 bases, with 19 bases left in between. Germline assignment: CDR1 MRHNA and CDR2 SNTAGT. Repertoires were generated with immunoSEQ multiplex PCR, while TCRdb's copy carries only in-frame clones and drops some. The table shows 90,000 to 100,000 clones, with 75% to 85% occurring only once. The chain combines TRBV6-4 with TRBJ2-7, with D possibly being TRBD2 (6 bases). This receptor was taken from a woman aged 30 to 39 in good health. The material sequenced was blood. CDR3 coding DNA: TGTGCCAATATGGGACTCGGTTTTTGCGAGCAGTACTTC. It is translated as CANMGLGFCEQYF.